The next 13 T cell receptor beta chains were all read from a single sample in a study of T cell responses to AZD1222 COVID-19 vaccine. Produced via immunoSEQ multiplex PCR; TCRdb's table is partial and in-frame only. Among approximately 220,000 clones listed, just over 90% were seen once. The sequences come from peripheral blood, collected on day 0 of MenACWY control vaccination. All receptors come from an adult in good health.

A single count supports this clone. The chain links TRBV7-9 to TRBJ2-6; D unresolved. The V end lost 4 bases, the J end lost 0 bases, and 7 bases lay between the germline ends. Germline V gives CDR1 SEHNR, CDR2 FQNEAQ (reference sequence). CDR3 length: 15 amino acids. The CDR3 protein is CASSYGSSGANVLTF. CDR3 DNA: TGTGCCAGCAGCTATGGTTCCTCTGGGGCCAACGTCCTGACTTTC.

The chain links TRBV11-1 to TRBJ2-1; TRBD1 matches at 8 bases. CDR3 length: 14 amino acids. Germline values: CDR1 SGHAT, CDR2 FQDESV (reference sequence). The J segment lost 5 bases and the V segment lost 6 bases, leaving 6 bases of the junction unmatched. In DNA, the CDR3 is TGTGCCAGCAGGGTGGGGGACAGGAACAATGAGCAGTTCTTC. Its protein product is CASRVGDRNNEQFF.

The chain uses TRBV7-2 and TRBJ2-7, with 12 bases lining up with TRBD1. From germline, CDR1 is SGHTA and CDR2 FQGNSA. The CDR3 spans 15 residues. Trimming at V came to 4 bases and at J to 5 bases, leaving 6 bases not matched to a gene. CDR3 residues: CASSSGTGGFHEQYF. The CDR3 DNA sequence: TGTGCCAGCAGCTCCGGGACAGGGGGCTTCCACGAGCAGTACTTC.

This clone was recorded once. CDR3: CASRSGGENTEAFF. The CDR3 nucleotides read TGTGCCAGTAGATCGGGGGGGGAAAACACTGAAGCTTTCTTT. V and J are TRBV19 and TRBJ1-1; D possibly corresponds to TRBD1 (5 bases). The ends were cut back, 6 bases at V and 2 bases at J, with 13 bases in the middle. Per germline, CDR1 LNHDA and CDR2 SQIVND (reference sequence). There are 14 residues in the CDR3.

This clone was observed once. The rearrangement links TRBV6-2 or TRBV6-3 to TRBJ2-7; the D call may be TRBD1 or TRBD2 (5 bases each). Trimming took 4 bases from V and 2 from J, leaving 18 bases between them. The V gene's germline CDR1 is MNHEY and CDR2 SVGEGT. The CDR3 is made up of 16 amino acids. This chain's CDR3 is CASSSRDLRLTYEQYF. The CDR3 bases are TGTGCCAGCAGTTCGAGGGACCTTCGTCTTACCTACGAGCAGTACTTC.

The chain combines TRBV3-1 (or the pseudogene TRBV3-2) with TRBJ1-4; D gene ambiguous. Germline V CDR1 and CDR2: LGHDT, YNNKEL (reference sequence). The V end was cut by 1 base, the J end by 8 bases, with 11 bases between. The CDR3 is 14 amino acids. This CDR3 reads CASSQVPGGEKLFF. In nucleotides, the CDR3 is TGTGCCAGCAGCCAAGTGCCGGGCGGGGAAAAACTGTTTTTT.

The chain recombines TRBV7-2 with TRBJ2-1, with 9 bases matching TRBD2. CDR3 length: 17 amino acids. Germline trimming cut 1 base from V and 7 bases from J; bases unmatched to any gene: 11. Per germline, CDR1 SGHTA and CDR2 FQGNSA. The CDR3 DNA sequence: TGTGCCAGCAGCTTAGAATCAAGTCTAGCGGGGAGGAATGAGCAGTTCTTC. Residues: CASSLESSLAGRNEQFF.

In its sample, this clone was seen once. The chain is built from TRBV7-9 and TRBJ2-1; 15 nucleotides match TRBD2. The CDR3 is made up of 18 amino acids. The junction had 5 bases not matched to a gene; V was cut back by 5 bases and J by 0 bases. Germline V gene sequence: CDR1 SEHNR, CDR2 FQNEAQ (reference sequence). CDR3 coding DNA: TGTGCCAGCAGCGGGACTAGCGGGGGGCCCAGCTCCTACAATGAGCAGTTCTTC. This encodes CASSGTSGGPSSYNEQFF.

J is TRBJ1-5 and V is TRBV18; maybe TRBD1 (6 bases). V was cut by 6 bases and J by 2 bases, with 11 bases left in between. This CDR3 region has 14 residues. CDR1 and CDR2 from the germline V gene are KGHSH and LQKENI. The chain's CDR3 is CASSPDSRNQPQHF. The CDR3 nucleotides are TGTGCCAGCTCCCCGGACAGCCGCAATCAGCCCCAGCATTTT.

The chain carries TRBV7-2 and TRBJ2-2, with D uncertain. Looked up from germline, CDR1 is SGHTA and CDR2 is FQGNSA. The V end lost 1 base, the J end lost 4 bases, and 13 bases lay between the germline ends. The CDR3 extends over 16 amino acids. This CDR3 is CASSLVNGWATGELFF. The CDR3 nucleotides read TGTGCCAGCAGCTTAGTAAACGGTTGGGCCACCGGGGAGCTGTTTTTT.

V gene TRBV3-1 (or the pseudogene TRBV3-2) combines with J gene TRBJ1-5; the D is unclear. The CDR3 has 14 amino acids. The V and J ends lost 0 bases and 6 bases respectively, with 9 bases between them. Germline assignment: CDR1 LGHDT and CDR2 YNNKEL (reference sequence). As DNA, the CDR3 is TGTGCCAGCAGCCAAGATCTCGAAGGTCAGCCCCAGCATTTT. Encoded protein: CASSQDLEGQPQHF.

The chain has TRBV5-1 and TRBJ2-3; TRBD1 aligns across 7 bases. The CDR3 is made up of 15 amino acids. Germline values: CDR1 SGHRS, CDR2 YFSETQ. Trimming at V came to 4 bases and at J to 2 bases, leaving 7 bases not matched to a gene. The DNA of the CDR3 is TGCGCCAGCAGCCATCAAACAGGGGCCACAGATACGCAGTATTTT. This sequence encodes CASSHQTGATDTQYF.

The gene calls are TRBV5-5 and TRBJ2-3, with no clear D. Per germline, CDR1 SGHKS and CDR2 YYEKEE (reference sequence). The CDR3 sequence is 12 residues long. Trimming took 0 bases from V and 6 from J, leaving 5 bases between them. This chain's CDR3 is CASSLAGDTQYF. Here the CDR3 DNA reads TGTGCCAGCAGCTTGGCCGGTGATACGCAGTATTTT.